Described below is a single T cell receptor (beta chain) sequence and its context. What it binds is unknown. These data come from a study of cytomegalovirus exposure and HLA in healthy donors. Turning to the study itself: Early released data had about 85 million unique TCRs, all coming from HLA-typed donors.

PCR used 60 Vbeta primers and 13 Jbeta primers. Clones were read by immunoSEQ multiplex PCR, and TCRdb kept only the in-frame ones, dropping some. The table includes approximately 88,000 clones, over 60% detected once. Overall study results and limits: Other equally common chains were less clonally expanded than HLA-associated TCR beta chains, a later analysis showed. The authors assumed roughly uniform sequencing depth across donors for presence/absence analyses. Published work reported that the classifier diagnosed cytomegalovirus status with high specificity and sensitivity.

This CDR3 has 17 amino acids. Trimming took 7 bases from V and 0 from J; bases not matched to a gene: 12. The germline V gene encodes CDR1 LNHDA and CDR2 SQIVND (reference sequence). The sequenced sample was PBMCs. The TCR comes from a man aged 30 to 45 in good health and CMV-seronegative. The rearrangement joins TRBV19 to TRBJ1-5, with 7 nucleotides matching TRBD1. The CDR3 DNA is TGTGCCAGTAAAAGCGGAGGGGGCAATTATAGCAATCAGCCCCAGCATTTT. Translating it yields CASKSGGGNYSNQPQHF.